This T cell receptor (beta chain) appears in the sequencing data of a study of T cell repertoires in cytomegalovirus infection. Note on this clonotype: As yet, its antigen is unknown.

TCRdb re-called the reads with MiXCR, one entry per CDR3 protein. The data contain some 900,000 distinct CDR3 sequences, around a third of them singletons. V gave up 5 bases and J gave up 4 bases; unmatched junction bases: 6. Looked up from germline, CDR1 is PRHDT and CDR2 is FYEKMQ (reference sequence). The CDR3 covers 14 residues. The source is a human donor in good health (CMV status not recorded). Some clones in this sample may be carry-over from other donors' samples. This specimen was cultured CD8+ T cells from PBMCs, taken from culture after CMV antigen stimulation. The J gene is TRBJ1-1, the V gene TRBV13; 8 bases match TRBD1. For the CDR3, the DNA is TGTGCCAGCAGCACCAGGGGGCTGATCACTGAAGCTTTCTTT. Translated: CASSTRGLITEAFF.